This TCR beta chain was found in a study of T cells in localized non-small cell lung cancer (dated by TCRdb to the early 2020s). Turning to the overall study: The study examined T cell repertoires in 200 to 300 patients with early-stage NSCLC and compared tumors with uninvolved tumor-adjacent lungs. The cohort consisted of 236 treatment-naive NSCLC patients whose localized lung tumors had been resected. A mean age of around 66 years was recorded for the NSCLC patients, of whom under 150 were male and 95 to 110 were female. What the research found in general, with its limitations: Higher T cell density in blood was associated with longer overall survival, whereas higher clonality in adjacent lung was associated with shorter survival. Because multi-region tumor sequencing was not performed, intratumor heterogeneity could not be ruled out. Uninvolved tumor-adjacent lung showed the highest T cell clonality, higher than tumor, which suggests more focused antigenic responses in the uninvolved tumor-adjacent lung. Because the study design was exploratory, TCR variables were selected using unadjusted p-values without false-discovery rate correction. A median of around 60 of the top 100 tumor clones turned up in the paired uninvolved adjacent lung, and 25 to 35 of those clones also ranked among the top 100 of that same adjacent lung.

The immunoSEQ Assay was used to sequence TCR beta CDR3 regions from DNA. On the authors' methods: T cell density was computed as TCR beta template counts normalized to usable DNA estimated by amplifying housekeeping genes. Using the preseqR package, richness was estimated by extrapolating to 120,000 templates for tissue samples and 400,000 templates for PBMC samples. Clonality was defined by subtracting Pielou's evenness from one. Tissue-enriched TCRs were identified through differential abundance testing performed on productive amino-acid clonotypes, with a minimum total count of 5 and an alpha of 0.1. The Jaccard Index and the Morisita Overlap Index were used to measure repertoire overlap between compartments. TCR beta CDR3s were clustered by GLIPH together with public tetramer-defined viral CDR3s, and at least three viral sequences plus V-gene enrichment were required for viral motifs. TCRdb obtained this table from immuneACCESS and retained in-frame rearrangements with V and J assigned. These tables miss some clones; where compared with another copy, unresolved V genes account for less than half of the shortfall, and the remainder is unexplained. The V and J calls and clone size come from that table; D and trimming were worked out from the DNA. The sample contains more than 11,000 clones, approximately 89% of them found a single time. The top ten constitute 2.5% to 3% of the sample.

At diagnosis, tumor, uninvolved tumor-adjacent lung and peripheral blood were collected and then preserved as a mix of FFPE and fresh-frozen material. Blood samples were analyzed as peripheral blood mononuclear cells for TCR repertoire profiling. Points on this clone: No cognate antigen has been identified for it. No much larger clone exists at a distance of one base, and base qualities are not known.

This receptor was taken from a man aged 40 to 75 with stage III lung adenocarcinoma. This specimen consisted of peripheral blood mononuclear cells, obtained before any cancer treatment.

The CDR3 here reads CAWSPGTSGEQFF. The DNA is as follows: TGTGCCTGGAGCCCCGGGACTAGCGGTGAGCAGTTCTTC. This chain joins TRBV30 to TRBJ2-1; 11 nucleotides in the junction match TRBD2. The CDR3 runs 13 residues from the cysteine to the phenylalanine. Of the read, only the CDR3 DNA is kept; its 39 bases are in frame from base 1. V ends up 3 bases short and J 9 bases short, with an unmatched junction base count of 4. CDR1 and CDR2 are drawn from the germline V gene (reference sequence): GTSNPN, SVGIG.